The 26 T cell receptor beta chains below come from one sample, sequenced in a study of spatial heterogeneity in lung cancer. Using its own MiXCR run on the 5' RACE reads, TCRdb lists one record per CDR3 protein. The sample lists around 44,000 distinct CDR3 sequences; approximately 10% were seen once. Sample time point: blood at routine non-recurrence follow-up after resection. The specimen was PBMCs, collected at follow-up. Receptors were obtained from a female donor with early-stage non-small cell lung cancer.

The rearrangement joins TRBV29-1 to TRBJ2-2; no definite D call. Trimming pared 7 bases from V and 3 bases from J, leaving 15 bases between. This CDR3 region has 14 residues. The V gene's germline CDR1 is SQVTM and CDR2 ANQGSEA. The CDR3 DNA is TGCAGCGCCTTCCCCTCGCCGGACACCGGGGAGCTGTTTTTT. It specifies CSAFPSPDTGELFF.

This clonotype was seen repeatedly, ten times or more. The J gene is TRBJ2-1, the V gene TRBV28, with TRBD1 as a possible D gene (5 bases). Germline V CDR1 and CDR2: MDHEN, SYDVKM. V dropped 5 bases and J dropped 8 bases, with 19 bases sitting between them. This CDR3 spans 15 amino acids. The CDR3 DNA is TGTGCCAGCAGTCCCCCCCGGCAGGGTGGCTATGAGCAGTTCTTC. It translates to CASSPPRQGGYEQFF.

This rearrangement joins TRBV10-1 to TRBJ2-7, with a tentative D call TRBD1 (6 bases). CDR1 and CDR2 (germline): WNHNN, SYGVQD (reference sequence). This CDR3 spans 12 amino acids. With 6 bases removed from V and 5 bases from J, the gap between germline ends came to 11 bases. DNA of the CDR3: TGCGCCAGCAGCCCCCGGGACAACGAGCAGTACTTC. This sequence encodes CASSPRDNEQYF.

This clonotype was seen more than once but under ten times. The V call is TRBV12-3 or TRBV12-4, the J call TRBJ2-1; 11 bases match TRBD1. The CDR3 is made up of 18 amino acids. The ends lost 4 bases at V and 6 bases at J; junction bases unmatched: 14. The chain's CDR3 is CASSSRRAGTGGINEQFF. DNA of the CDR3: TGTGCCAGCAGTTCCCGAAGGGCCGGGACAGGGGGTATCAATGAGCAGTTCTTC.

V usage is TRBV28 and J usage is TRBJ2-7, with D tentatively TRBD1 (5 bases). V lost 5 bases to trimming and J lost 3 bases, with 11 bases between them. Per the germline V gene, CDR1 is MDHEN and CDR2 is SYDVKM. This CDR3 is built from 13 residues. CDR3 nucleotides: TGTGCCAGCAGTGTACAGGTTAGCTACGAGCAGTACTTC. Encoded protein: CASSVQVSYEQYF.

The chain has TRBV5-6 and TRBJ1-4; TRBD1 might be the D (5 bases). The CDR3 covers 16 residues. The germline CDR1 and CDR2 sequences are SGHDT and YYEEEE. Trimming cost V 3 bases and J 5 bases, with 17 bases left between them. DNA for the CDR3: TGTGCCAGCAGCTCGGGCGGCCGGGGCCGCAATGAAAAACTGTTTTTT. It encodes CASSSGGRGRNEKLFF. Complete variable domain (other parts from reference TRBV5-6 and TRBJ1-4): DAGVTQSPTHLIKTRGQQVTLRCSPKSGHDTVSWYQQALGQGPQFIFQYYEEEERQRGNFPDRFSGHQFPNYSSELNVNALLLGDSALYLCASSSGGRGRNEKLFFGSGTQLSVL.

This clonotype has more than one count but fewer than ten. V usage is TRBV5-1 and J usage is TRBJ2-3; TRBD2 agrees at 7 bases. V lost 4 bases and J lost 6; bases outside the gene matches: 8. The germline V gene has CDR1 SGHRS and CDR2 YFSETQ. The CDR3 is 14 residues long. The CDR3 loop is CASSGVRGEDTQYF. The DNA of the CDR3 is TGCGCCAGCAGCGGCGTTCGGGGGGAGGATACGCAGTATTTT.

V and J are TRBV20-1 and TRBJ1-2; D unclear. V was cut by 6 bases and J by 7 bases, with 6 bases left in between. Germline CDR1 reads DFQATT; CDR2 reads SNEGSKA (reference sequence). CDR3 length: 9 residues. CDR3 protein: CSAAGGYTF. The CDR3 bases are TGCAGTGCCGCGGGTGGCTACACCTTC.

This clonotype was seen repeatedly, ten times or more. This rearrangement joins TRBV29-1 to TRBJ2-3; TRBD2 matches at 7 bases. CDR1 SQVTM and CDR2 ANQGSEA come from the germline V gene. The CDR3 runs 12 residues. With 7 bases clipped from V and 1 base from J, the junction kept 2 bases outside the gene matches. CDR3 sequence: CSDTSGTDTQYF. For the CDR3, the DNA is TGCAGCGATACTAGCGGCACAGATACGCAGTATTTT.

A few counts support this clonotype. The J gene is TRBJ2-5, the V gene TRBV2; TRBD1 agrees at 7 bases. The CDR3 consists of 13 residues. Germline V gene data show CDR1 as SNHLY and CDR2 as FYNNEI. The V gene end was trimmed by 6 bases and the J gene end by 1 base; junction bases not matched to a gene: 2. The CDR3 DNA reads TGTGCCAGCAGCGGGACAGCCCAAGAGACCCAGTACTTC. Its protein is CASSGTAQETQYF.

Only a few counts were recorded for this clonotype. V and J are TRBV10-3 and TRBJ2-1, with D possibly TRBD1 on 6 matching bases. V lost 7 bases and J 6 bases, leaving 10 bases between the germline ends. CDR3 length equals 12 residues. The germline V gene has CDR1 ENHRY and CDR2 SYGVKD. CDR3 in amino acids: CAITVQGNEQFF. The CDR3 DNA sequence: TGTGCCATCACCGTACAGGGCAATGAGCAGTTCTTC.

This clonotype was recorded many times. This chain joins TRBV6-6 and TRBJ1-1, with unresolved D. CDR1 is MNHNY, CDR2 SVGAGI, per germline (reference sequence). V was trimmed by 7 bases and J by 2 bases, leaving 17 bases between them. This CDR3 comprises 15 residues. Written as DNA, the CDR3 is TGTGCCAGCACCCCTACCGGGCGTATTAACACTGAAGCTTTCTTT. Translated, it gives CASTPTGRINTEAFF.

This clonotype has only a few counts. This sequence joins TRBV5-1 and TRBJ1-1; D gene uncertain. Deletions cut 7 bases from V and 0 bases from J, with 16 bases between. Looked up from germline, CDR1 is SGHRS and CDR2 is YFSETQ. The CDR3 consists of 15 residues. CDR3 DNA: TGCGCCAGCGGCGTCTCGGGGTCTTTGAACACTGAAGCTTTCTTT. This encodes CASGVSGSLNTEAFF.

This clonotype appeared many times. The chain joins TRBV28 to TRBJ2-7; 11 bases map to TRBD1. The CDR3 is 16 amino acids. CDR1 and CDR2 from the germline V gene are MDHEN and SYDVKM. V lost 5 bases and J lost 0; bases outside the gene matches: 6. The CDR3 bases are TGTGCCAGCAGTCTAGGCGGGACAGGGGGCTCCTACGAGCAGTACTTC. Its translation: CASSLGGTGGSYEQYF.

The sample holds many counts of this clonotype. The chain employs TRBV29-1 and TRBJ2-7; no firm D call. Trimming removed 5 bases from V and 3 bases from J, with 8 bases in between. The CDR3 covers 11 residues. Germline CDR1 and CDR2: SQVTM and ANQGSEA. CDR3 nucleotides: TGCAGCGTTTCAGAGCTCTACGAGCAGTACTTC. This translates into CSVSELYEQYF.

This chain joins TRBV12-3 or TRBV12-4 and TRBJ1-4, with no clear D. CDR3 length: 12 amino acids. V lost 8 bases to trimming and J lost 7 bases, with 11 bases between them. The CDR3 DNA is TGTGCCAGCCGACGAAAGTCTGAAAAACTGTTTTTT. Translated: CASRRKSEKLFF.

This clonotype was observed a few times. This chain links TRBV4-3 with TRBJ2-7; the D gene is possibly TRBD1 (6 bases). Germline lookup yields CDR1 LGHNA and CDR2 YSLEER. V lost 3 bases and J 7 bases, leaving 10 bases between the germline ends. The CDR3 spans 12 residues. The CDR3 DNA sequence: TGCGCCAGCAGCCACAGGGGTGGAGAGCAGTACTTC. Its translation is CASSHRGGEQYF.

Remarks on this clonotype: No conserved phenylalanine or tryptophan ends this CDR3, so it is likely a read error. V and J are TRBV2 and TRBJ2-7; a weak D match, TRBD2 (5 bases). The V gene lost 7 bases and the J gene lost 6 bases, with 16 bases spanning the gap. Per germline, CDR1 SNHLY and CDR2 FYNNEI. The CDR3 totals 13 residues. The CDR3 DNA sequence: TGTGCCAGCAACCCCCTCGGCGAGGGCGAGCAGTACTTA. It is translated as CASNPLGEGEQYL.

The CDR3 DNA reads as TGTGCCAGCAGTGAAATCGATACGCAGTATTTT. Its protein is CASSEIDTQYF. This sequence joins TRBV6-1 and TRBJ2-3; D uncertain. Trimming took off 2 bases at V and 6 bases at J, with 3 bases between the two ends. Per germline, CDR1 MNHNS and CDR2 SASEGT. The CDR3 spans 11 residues.

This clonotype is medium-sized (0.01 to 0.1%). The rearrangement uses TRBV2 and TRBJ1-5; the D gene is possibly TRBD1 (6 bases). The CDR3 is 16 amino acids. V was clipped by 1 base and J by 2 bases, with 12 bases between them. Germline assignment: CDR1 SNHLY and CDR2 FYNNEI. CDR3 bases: TGTGCCAGCAGTGAAGGGGCAGGGGCGGGCAATCAGCCCCAGCATTTT. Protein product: CASSEGAGAGNQPQHF.

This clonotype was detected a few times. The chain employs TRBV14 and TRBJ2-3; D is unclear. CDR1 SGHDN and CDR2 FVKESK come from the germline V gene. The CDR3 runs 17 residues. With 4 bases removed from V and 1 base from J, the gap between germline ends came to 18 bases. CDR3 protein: CASSRHRLQGGTDTQYF. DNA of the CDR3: TGTGCCAGCAGCCGGCATCGACTCCAAGGTGGCACAGATACGCAGTATTTT.

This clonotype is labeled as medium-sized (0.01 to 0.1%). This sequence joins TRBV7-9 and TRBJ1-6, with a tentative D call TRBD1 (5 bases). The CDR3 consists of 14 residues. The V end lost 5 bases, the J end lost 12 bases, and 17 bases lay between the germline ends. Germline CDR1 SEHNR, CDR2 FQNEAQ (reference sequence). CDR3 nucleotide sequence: TGTGCCAGCAGCCCGGGACGGTTCTGGGGACCCCTCCACTTT. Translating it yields CASSPGRFWGPLHF.

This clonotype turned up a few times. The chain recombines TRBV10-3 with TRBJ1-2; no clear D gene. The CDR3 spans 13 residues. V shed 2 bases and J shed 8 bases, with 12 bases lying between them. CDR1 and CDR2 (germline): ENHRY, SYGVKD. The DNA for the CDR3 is TGTGCCATCAGTGAGACTGCAGAGATCGGCTACACCTTC. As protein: CAISETAEIGYTF.

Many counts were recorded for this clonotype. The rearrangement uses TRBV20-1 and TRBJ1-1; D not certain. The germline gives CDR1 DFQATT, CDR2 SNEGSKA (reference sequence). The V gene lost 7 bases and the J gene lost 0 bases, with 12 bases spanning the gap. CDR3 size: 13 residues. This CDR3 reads CSGAQRMNTEAFF. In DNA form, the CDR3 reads TGCAGTGGGGCACAGAGGATGAACACTGAAGCTTTCTTT.

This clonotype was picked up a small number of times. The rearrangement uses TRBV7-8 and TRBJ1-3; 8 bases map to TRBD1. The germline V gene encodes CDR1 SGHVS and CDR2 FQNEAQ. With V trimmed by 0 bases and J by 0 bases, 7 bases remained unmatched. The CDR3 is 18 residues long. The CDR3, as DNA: TGTGCCAGCAGCTTAGCGCTGCGACAGGGGAGCTCTGGAAACACCATATATTTT. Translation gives CASSLALRQGSSGNTIYF.

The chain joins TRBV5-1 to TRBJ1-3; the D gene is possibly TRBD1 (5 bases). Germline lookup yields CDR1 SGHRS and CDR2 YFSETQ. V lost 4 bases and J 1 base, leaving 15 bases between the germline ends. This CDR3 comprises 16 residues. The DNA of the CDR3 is TGCGCCAGCAGCCGGGACGGAAGAGGATCTGGAAACACCATATATTTT. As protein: CASSRDGRGSGNTIYF.